This entry lists 31 T cell receptor beta chains sequenced from one sample in a study of T cell repertoires in cytomegalovirus infection. TCRdb re-derived calls from the reads in MiXCR, one entry per CDR3 protein. The top ten hold about 17% of the sample, which has about half a million distinct CDR3 sequences, 30% to 40% seen once. The antigens these receptors bind are not known. The input for sequencing was cultured PBMCs, taken from culture after CMV antigen stimulation. The receptors originated from a human donor in good health (CMV status not recorded). Some clones in this sample may be carry-over from other donors' samples.

The rearrangement joins TRBV27 to TRBJ2-7; 9 bases line up with TRBD2. In germline, CDR1 is MNHEY, CDR2 SMNVEV (reference sequence). The CDR3 is made up of 15 amino acids. Trimming removed 6 bases from V and 2 bases from J; junction bases left unmatched: 8. DNA for the CDR3: TGTGCCAGCAGACCCAGCGGGAGGAGGACCTACGAGCAGTACGTC. This encodes CASRPSGRRTYEQYV.

This clonotype has only a few counts. V and J are TRBV4-2 and TRBJ2-1; TRBD2 agrees at 10 bases. The CDR3 loop spans 16 amino acids. From germline, CDR1 is LGHNA and CDR2 YNFKEQ. The J segment lost 9 bases and the V segment lost 0 bases, leaving 8 bases of the junction unmatched. The CDR3 DNA sequence: TGTGCCAGCAGCCAAGAATCTAGCGGGAGTAGGGGTGAGCAGTTCTTC. This sequence encodes CASSQESSGSRGEQFF.

The rearrangement joins TRBV20-1 to TRBJ1-1; D is uncertain. V was pared by 5 bases and J by 1 base, with 8 bases between. CDR3 length: 12 amino acids. From germline, CDR1 is DFQATT and CDR2 SNEGSKA (reference sequence). In nucleotides, the CDR3 is TGCAGTGCTTCTCGGACGAACACTGAAGCTTTCTTT. It translates to CSASRTNTEAFF.

This clonotype was observed a handful of times. The rearrangement links TRBV12-3 or TRBV12-4 to TRBJ1-3; D remains ambiguous. The CDR3 is 13 residues long. Deletions cut 6 bases from V and 4 bases from J, with 10 bases between. In DNA form, the CDR3 reads TGTGCCAGCAGCCCCTTTTTGGGAAACACCATATATTTT. As protein: CASSPFLGNTIYF.

CDR3 in amino acids: CASSLGTEISGNTIYF. The CDR3 bases are TGTGCCAGCAGCTTAGGGACAGAGATCTCTGGAAACACCATATATTTT. V is TRBV7-2 and J is TRBJ1-3, with D possibly TRBD1 on 6 matching bases. The CDR3 sequence is 16 residues long. V was shortened by 1 base and J by 0 bases, with 10 bases between the two germline ends. Germline values: CDR1 SGHTA, CDR2 FQGNSA.

V usage is TRBV11-2 and J usage is TRBJ1-1; unclear D gene. The germline V and J ends were trimmed by 4 bases and 7 bases, with 16 bases remaining between them. Germline loops: CDR1 SGHAT, CDR2 FQNNGV. This CDR3 spans 14 amino acids. The CDR3 here is CASSSRSAYVEAFF. CDR3 in DNA: TGTGCCAGCAGCTCCCGCTCGGCTTACGTTGAAGCTTTCTTT.

This clonotype was detected a few times. V and J are TRBV6-2 or TRBV6-3 and TRBJ2-2, with D unclear. This CDR3 has 14 amino acids. Germline assignment: CDR1 MNHEY and CDR2 SVGEGT. V lost 0 bases and J lost 7, with 9 bases in between. In DNA form, the CDR3 reads TGTGCCAGCAGTTACTCGCCGCTAGGCGGGGAGCTGTTTTTT. It is translated as CASSYSPLGGELFF.

This chain connects TRBV20-1 to TRBJ2-1; 9 nucleotides match TRBD2. V lost 1 base to trimming and J lost 4 bases; unmatched junction nucleotides: 17. Germline assignment: CDR1 DFQATT and CDR2 SNEGSKA (reference sequence). This CDR3 region has 19 residues. The CDR3 spells CSARAHTSGFLTKYNEQFF. The DNA of the CDR3 is TGCAGTGCTAGAGCCCATACTAGCGGGTTCCTTACTAAATACAATGAGCAGTTCTTC.

This clonotype was picked up many times. The V gene is TRBV5-4, the J gene TRBJ2-7; D remains unclear. This CDR3 comprises 13 residues. From germline, CDR1 is SGHNT and CDR2 YYREEE (reference sequence). Trimming stripped 0 bases from V and 1 base from J, with 5 bases between. The CDR3 sequence is CASSLAGSYEQYV. The CDR3 DNA reads TGTGCCAGCAGCTTGGCGGGTTCCTACGAGCAGTACGTC.

V gene TRBV28 combines with J gene TRBJ1-1, with 7 bases matching TRBD1. Trimming at V came to 7 bases and at J to 1 base, leaving 9 bases not matched to a gene. The CDR3 is 15 amino acids. Germline CDR1 and CDR2: MDHEN and SYDVKM. CDR3 loop: CASITGTASNTEAFF. The CDR3 nucleotides are TGTGCCAGCATTACCGGGACAGCTTCGAACACTGAAGCTTTCTTT.

This clonotype was counted between two and nine times. V gene TRBV7-6 combines with J gene TRBJ1-2, with D possibly matching TRBD1 (5 bases). The V end was cut by 2 bases, the J end by 2 bases, with 15 bases between. Germline CDR1 is SGHVS and CDR2 is FNYEAQ. This CDR3 has 16 amino acids. CDR3 sequence reads: CASSLSLDGANYGYTF. CDR3 DNA: TGTGCCAGCAGCTTATCTCTCGACGGGGCCAACTATGGCTACACCTTC.

This clonotype was counted a few times. This rearrangement joins TRBV4-3 to TRBJ1-4; possible D gene TRBD1, 5 bases. Germline loops: CDR1 LGHNA, CDR2 YSLEER. Trimming cost V 0 bases and J 6 bases, with 26 bases left between them. This CDR3 spans 20 amino acids. This CDR3 reads CASSQDARQGKRWSDEKLFF. CDR3 bases: TGCGCCAGCAGCCAAGACGCCCGGCAGGGTAAGCGGTGGTCGGATGAAAAACTGTTTTTT.

The chain has TRBV27 and TRBJ2-1; D unresolved. Germline V CDR1 and CDR2: MNHEY, SMNVEV (reference sequence). This CDR3 is built from 13 residues. V was pared by 0 bases and J by 7 bases, with 7 bases between. The CDR3 here is CASSLSFWNEQFF. CDR3 DNA sequence: TGTGCCAGCAGTTTATCCTTCTGGAATGAGCAGTTCTTC.

This clonotype was picked up a small number of times. The J gene is TRBJ2-1, the V gene TRBV12-3 or TRBV12-4, with TRBD2 matching over 9 bases. This CDR3 has 16 amino acids. The trim removed 2 bases at V and 8 bases at J, leaving 10 bases unmatched. The CDR3 here is CASSLIAGVYRDEQFF. The CDR3 nucleotides are TGTGCCAGCAGTTTAATAGCGGGAGTTTATCGCGATGAGCAGTTCTTC.

This clonotype appeared a few times. V usage is TRBV10-3 and J usage is TRBJ2-1; 8 bases fit TRBD2. The ends lost 10 bases at V and 2 bases at J; junction bases unmatched: 7. The CDR3 sequence is 14 residues long. Germline assignment: CDR1 ENHRY and CDR2 SYGVKD. CDR3 residues: CATQAGAPYNEQFF. The CDR3 DNA sequence: TGTGCCACACAAGCGGGGGCCCCCTACAATGAGCAGTTCTTC.

The chain is built from TRBV11-2 and TRBJ2-3; D gene uncertain. CDR3 length equals 14 residues. Germline CDR1 is SGHAT and CDR2 is FQNNGV. V shed 0 bases and J shed 2 bases, with 6 bases lying between them. Here the CDR3 DNA reads TGTGCCAGCAGCTTAGATCTGATCACAGATACGCAGTATTTT. Translating gives CASSLDLITDTQYF. Based on the CDR3 plus reference TRBV11-2 and TRBJ2-3, the full variable domain is EAGVAQSPRYKIIEKRQSVAFWCNPISGHATLYWYQQILGQGPKLLIQFQNNGVVDDSQLPKDRFSAERLKGVDSTLKIQPAKLEDSAVYLCASSLDLITDTQYFGPGTRLTVL.

The chain employs TRBV27 and TRBJ2-1, with D possibly called TRBD1 or TRBD2 (5 bases each). V lost 1 base, J lost 1 base, and 23 bases lay in between. Germline assignment: CDR1 MNHEY and CDR2 SMNVEV (reference sequence). The CDR3 contains 20 residues. The CDR3: CASSLFRRDLRRGSYNEQFF. CDR3 sequence (DNA): TGTGCCAGCAGTTTATTTAGACGGGACCTCCGGAGAGGGTCCTACAATGAGCAGTTCTTC.

The rearrangement uses TRBV12-3 or TRBV12-4 and TRBJ1-1; TRBD1 agrees at 8 bases. This CDR3 has 12 amino acids. The J segment lost 6 bases and the V segment lost 6 bases, leaving 3 bases of the junction unmatched. CDR3 coding DNA: TGTGCCAGCAGAAGGACAGGGTCTGAAGCTTTCTTT. This sequence encodes CASRRTGSEAFF.

The V gene is TRBV18, the J gene TRBJ1-6; no clear D gene. The germline gives CDR1 KGHSH, CDR2 LQKENI. V lost 5 bases and J lost 8, with 13 bases in between. The CDR3 sequence is 14 residues long. The CDR3 DNA reads TGTGCCAGCTCAACGCACCACGGGGATTCACCCCTCCACTTT. Translation gives CASSTHHGDSPLHF. Filled out from reference TRBV18 and TRBJ1-6, the complete variable domain reads NAGVMQNPRHLVRRRGQEARLRCSPMKGHSHVYWYRQLPEEGLKFMVYLQKENIIDESGMPKERFSAEFPKEGPSILRIQQVVRGDSAAYFCASSTHHGDSPLHFGNGTRLTVT.

On this clonotype: A much larger clonotype is one base distant, so this may be a read error. The V call is TRBV7-2, the J call TRBJ1-5; no reliable D call. Germline CDR1 reads SGHTA; CDR2 reads FQGNSA. CDR3 length equals 16 residues. With 4 bases removed from V and 3 bases from J, the gap between germline ends came to 16 bases. The CDR3 DNA sequence: TGTGCCAGCAGCTCAAAGCCGAGGGATGACAATCAGCCCCAGCATTTT. It is translated as CASSSKPRDDNQPQHF. The variable domain in full, completed from reference TRBV7-2 and TRBJ1-5, reads GAGVSQSPSNKVTEKGKDVELRCDPISGHTALYWYRQSLGQGLEFLIYFQGNSAPDKSGLPSDRFSAERTGGSVSTLTIQRTQQEDSAVYLCASSSKPRDDNQPQHFGDGTRLSIL.

This clonotype was seen a few times. This chain links TRBV28 with TRBJ2-7, with a possible D match to TRBD1 (5 bases). Germline CDR1 and CDR2: MDHEN and SYDVKM. The length of the CDR3 is 14 residues. V lost 6 bases to trimming and J lost 2 bases, with 14 bases between them. In nucleotides, the CDR3 is TGTGCCAGCAGCTCAGGAGCAGGGCCCTACGAGCAGTACTTC. It yields the protein CASSSGAGPYEQYF.

The rearrangement links TRBV7-3 to TRBJ2-3, with D possibly matching TRBD2 (5 bases). The CDR3 covers 13 residues. Trimming pared 5 bases from V and 2 bases from J, leaving 8 bases between. Germline V gene lookup returns CDR1 SGHTA and CDR2 FQGTGA. CDR3 bases: TGTGCCAGCAGCCGGGGTGTCACAGATACGCAGTATTTT. It translates to CASSRGVTDTQYF.

This clonotype was seen many times. The genes are TRBV7-2 and TRBJ2-3; 7 positions match TRBD2. This CDR3 contains 14 residues. V lost 5 bases and J lost 4; bases outside the gene matches: 6. Germline assignment: CDR1 SGHTA and CDR2 FQGNSA. The CDR3 region is CASSLTSPSDTQYF. The CDR3, as DNA: TGTGCCAGCAGCCTGACTAGCCCCTCAGATACGCAGTATTTT.

In this sample, this clonotype turned up many times. CDR3 in DNA: TGTGCCAGCAGCTTACCGCCCCCAGGGGCAAACTATGGCTACACCTTC. Protein product: CASSLPPPGANYGYTF. The chain uses TRBV7-2 and TRBJ1-2, with D possibly matching TRBD1 (6 bases). CDR1 and CDR2 (germline): SGHTA, FQGNSA. The ends were cut back, 2 bases at V and 2 bases at J, with 15 bases in the middle. The CDR3 consists of 16 residues.

This rearrangement joins TRBV12-3 or TRBV12-4 to TRBJ2-1, with TRBD2 identical over 8 bases. The CDR3 covers 15 residues. V was clipped by 2 bases and J by 4 bases; unmatched bases: 4. CDR3 coding DNA: TGTGCCAGCAGTTTACATAGCGGGACTTACAATGAGCAGTTCTTC. Amino acids: CASSLHSGTYNEQFF.

With regard to this clonotype: Mismatch with germline at one junction end may stem from a read error. The CDR3 DNA sequence: TGTGCCAGCAGCCTAGCGGGGGAGTCCCAGCATTTT. Protein product: CASSLAGESQHF. The chain carries TRBV7-6 and TRBJ1-5; TRBD1 might be the D (5 bases). Germline CDR1 is SGHVS and CDR2 is FNYEAQ. CDR3 length: 12 residues. Together with reference TRBV7-6 and TRBJ1-5, the CDR3 gives the full variable domain: GAGVSQSPRYKVTKRGQDVALRCDPISGHVSLYWYRQALGQGPEFLTYFNYEAQQDKSGLPNDRFSAERPEGSISTLTIQRTEQRDSAMYRCASSLAGESQHFGDGTRLSIL.

The chain links TRBV6-2 or TRBV6-3 to TRBJ2-1; 9 nucleotides match TRBD2. J gave up 12 bases and V 3 bases, and 3 bases lay outside the gene matches. Germline CDR1 MNHEY, CDR2 SVGEGT. The CDR3 totals 12 residues. The CDR3 region is CASSYSGRVQFF. The CDR3, as DNA: TGTGCCAGCAGTTATAGCGGGAGAGTGCAGTTCTTC.

The gene calls are TRBV19 and TRBJ1-3; D gene ambiguous. V was cut by 5 bases and J by 0 bases, with 14 bases left in between. The CDR3 totals 16 residues. Germline CDR1 reads LNHDA; CDR2 reads SQIVND (reference sequence). The CDR3 loop reads CASSQRYSGSGNTIYF. In DNA form, the CDR3 reads TGTGCCAGTAGTCAACGTTACTCCGGCTCTGGAAACACCATATATTTT.

A few counts support this clonotype. This chain connects TRBV29-1 to TRBJ1-2, with a possible D match to TRBD1 (6 bases). The V end lost 4 bases, the J end lost 4 bases, and 13 bases lay between the germline ends. Germline-derived CDR1 and CDR2 are SQVTM and ANQGSEA. This CDR3 is 13 amino acids long. The CDR3 loop reads CSVATGRSYGYTF. CDR3 coding DNA: TGCAGCGTTGCAACAGGGAGAAGCTATGGCTACACCTTC.

The chain couples TRBV7-2 to TRBJ2-7; TRBD2 is a possible D gene (5 bases). V was clipped by 0 bases and J by 3 bases, with 9 bases between them. The CDR3 spans 14 residues. Looked up from germline, CDR1 is SGHTA and CDR2 is FQGNSA. The CDR3 region has the DNA TGTGCCAGCAGCTTAGCAGGGAGTTACTACGAGCAGTACGTC. This sequence encodes CASSLAGSYYEQYV.

This clonotype was recorded a few times. The CDR3 spells CASSWDKLLQQYF. The CDR3 nucleotides read TGTGCCAGCAGCTGGGACAAGCTCTTACAGCAGTACTTC. V is TRBV28 and J is TRBJ2-7; possibly TRBD1 for D (6 bases). The germline gives CDR1 MDHEN, CDR2 SYDVKM. V lost 6 bases to trimming and J lost 8 bases, with 17 bases between them. This CDR3 region has 13 residues. The full variable domain, rest sourced from reference TRBV28 and TRBJ2-7, is DVKVTQSSRYLVKRTGEKVFLECVQDMDHENMFWYRQDPGLGLRLIYFSYDVKMKEKGDIPEGYSVSREKKERFSLILESASTNQTSMYLCASSWDKLLQQYFGPGTRLTVT.